A selection of T cell receptor beta chains follows, all from one sample in a study of shared clonotypes between healthy human individuals. Only in-frame clones appear in the TCRdb table, and some are missing; sequencing was by immunoSEQ multiplex PCR. The sample has roughly 2 million clones; roughly 94% are singletons. The sequenced sample consisted of naive CD4+ T cells sorted from blood. The source of these receptors is a man aged 18 to 30 in good health. CDR3s include the opening cysteine and the closing phenylalanine or tryptophan. D genes are given only for firm matches. Some rows have no size entry. The others give once, few or many, or a class for an expanded clone.

>TRBV4-2|TRBD1|TRBJ2-7|.
TGTGCCAGCAGCCAAGTACCGACAGGGGGCCTAAGCTACGAGCAGTACTTC
CASSQVPTGGLSYEQYF
>TRBV7-2|.|TRBJ2-1|.
TGTGCCAGCAGCCAAAGGACAGCCAATGAGCAGTTCTTC
CASSQRTANEQFF
>TRBV9|.|TRBJ2-7|.
TGTGCCAGCAGCGTAGTTCCCAATCCAACCGGTCGAGAGCAGTACTTC
CASSVVPNPTGREQYF
>TRBV19|TRBD1|TRBJ2-3|.
TGTGCCAGTAGGAGACAGGGTGGTTCGATAGATACGCAGTATTTT
CASRRQGGSIDTQYF
>TRBV18|TRBD1|TRBJ2-6|.
TGTGCCAGCTCAATCACAGGGGTCCCTGGGGCCAACGTCCTGACTTTC
CASSITGVPGANVLTF
>TRBV14|.|TRBJ1-3|once
TGTGCCAGCAGCCAATCGGGTAACACCATATATTTT
CASSQSGNTIYF
>TRBV7-3|TRBD2|TRBJ2-1|.
TGTGCCAGCAGCCCCCGAGGGGCCGGGGGGACGAGCTCCTACAATGAGCAGTTCTTC
CASSPRGAGGTSSYNEQFF
>TRBV9|TRBD1|TRBJ2-2|.
TGTGCCAGCAGCGTAGGGACAGGGCACAAGAACACCGGGGAGCTGTTTTTT
CASSVGTGHKNTGELFF
>TRBV11-2|.|TRBJ1-2|.
TGTGCCAGCGCTCTGGGGGGTTTTGGCTACACCTTC
CASALGGFGYTF
>TRBV7-2|TRBD2|TRBJ2-2|.
TGTGCCAGCAGCTCTGTTCGCGGGAGCGCCGGGGAGCTGTTTTTT
CASSSVRGSAGELFF
>TRBV5-1|TRBD2|TRBJ2-5|.
TGCGCCAGCAGCGAACTAGCGGGGGGACAAGAGACCCAGTACTTC
CASSELAGGQETQYF
>TRBV25-1|TRBD1|TRBJ2-7|.
TGTGCCAGTCAGAGACAGGGCCCACAATTCTACGAGCAGTACTTC
CASQRQGPQFYEQYF
>TRBV10-3|TRBD2|TRBJ2-5|.
TGTGCCATCAGCGACGGACTAGCGGGAGGGAATGAAAGAGAGACCCAGTACTTC
CAISDGLAGGNERETQYF
>TRBV11-1|.|TRBJ2-7|.
TGTGCCAGCAGCGGCTCGGGAGAGGGAGTCGAGCAGTACTTC
CASSGSGEGVEQYF